The 3 T cell receptor beta chains reported below all come from one sample, sequenced in a study of CD8+CD57+ T cells in acquired aplastic anemia. For CDR3 and TCR beta VDJ profiling, genomic DNA was the template used. One entry per CDR3 protein results from TCRdb running MiXCR on the reads. The table records about 70,000 distinct CDR3 sequences, roughly half of them present only once. The material sequenced was sorted CD4+, CD8+, or CD8+CD57+ T cells (not recorded which) from PBMCs. The source is a human donor in good health, serving as a control.

This clonotype was detected once. The rearrangement joins TRBV4-1 to TRBJ2-7; D gene uncertain. V was clipped by 3 bases and J by 2 bases, with 14 bases between them. CDR1 is MGHRA and CDR2 is YSYEKL in the germline V gene. The CDR3 covers 15 residues. CDR3 bases: TGCGCCAGCAGCCAGCAGACTGCGGTGGCCTACGAGCAGTACTTC. It translates to CASSQQTAVAYEQYF.

This chain joins TRBV19 and TRBJ2-5, with D possibly being TRBD1 (5 bases). CDR1 LNHDA and CDR2 SQIVND come from the germline V gene (reference sequence). Trimming shortened V by 5 bases and J by 5 bases, and 9 bases separated the two germline ends. The CDR3 totals 12 residues. This CDR3 is CASSGAWETQYF. CDR3 bases: TGTGCCAGTAGTGGGGCGTGGGAGACCCAGTACTTC.

V usage is TRBV29-1 and J usage is TRBJ1-2; 8 bases are a match to TRBD1. The CDR3 is 13 amino acids. Trimming removed 4 bases from V and 3 bases from J; junction bases left unmatched: 4. Germline V lookup: CDR1 SQVTM, CDR2 ANQGSEA. CDR3 protein: CSVGEQGDYGYTF. The CDR3 DNA reads TGCAGCGTTGGTGAACAGGGGGACTATGGCTACACCTTC.